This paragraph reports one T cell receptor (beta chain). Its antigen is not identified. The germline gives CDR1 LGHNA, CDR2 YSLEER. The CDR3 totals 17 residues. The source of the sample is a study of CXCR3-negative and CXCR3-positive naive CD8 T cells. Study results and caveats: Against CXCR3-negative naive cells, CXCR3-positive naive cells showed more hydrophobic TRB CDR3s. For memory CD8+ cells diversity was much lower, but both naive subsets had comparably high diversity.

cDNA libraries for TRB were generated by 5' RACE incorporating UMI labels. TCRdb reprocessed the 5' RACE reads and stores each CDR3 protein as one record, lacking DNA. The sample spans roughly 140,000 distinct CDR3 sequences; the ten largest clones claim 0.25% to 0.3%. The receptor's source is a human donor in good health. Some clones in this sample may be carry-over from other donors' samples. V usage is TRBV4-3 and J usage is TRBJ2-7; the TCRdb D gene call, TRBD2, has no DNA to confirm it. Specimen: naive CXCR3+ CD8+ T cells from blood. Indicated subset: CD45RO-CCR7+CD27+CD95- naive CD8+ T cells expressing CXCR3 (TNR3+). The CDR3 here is CASSQEWEGLEKYEQYF.